Presented here are 27 T cell receptor beta chains from one specimen sequenced in a study of blood T cell repertoires in COVID-19. Libraries were prepared by immunoSEQ multiplex PCR; TCRdb keeps only in-frame clonotypes and omits some of them. Of fewer than 200,000 clones in the sample, about 80% were seen once. The sample taken for sequencing was PBMCs or T cells enriched from blood (not recorded which). The source is a woman aged 55-75 years with acute COVID-19.

The chain's CDR3 is CAISTSGGGNEQFF. DNA of the CDR3: TGTGCCATTTCGACTAGCGGGGGCGGGAATGAGCAGTTCTTC. The V gene is TRBV5-8, the J gene TRBJ2-1; 12 positions match TRBD2. The CDR3 length is 14 residues. In germline, CDR1 is SGHTS, CDR2 YDEGEE. The V and J ends lost 9 bases and 7 bases, in that order; junction bases with no gene match: 8.

The rearrangement links TRBV7-8 to TRBJ1-5; D remains ambiguous. Per germline, CDR1 SGHVS and CDR2 FQNEAQ. The CDR3 consists of 15 residues. Deletions cut 2 bases from V and 4 bases from J, with 12 bases between. The CDR3 bases are TGTGCCAGCAGCTTATCCCCTGGCAGGAATCAGCCCCAGCATTTT. Its protein is CASSLSPGRNQPQHF. Combining the CDR3 with reference TRBV7-8 and TRBJ1-5 gives the whole variable domain GAGVSQSPRYKVAKRGQDVALRCDPISGHVSLFWYQQALGQGPEFLTYFQNEAQLDKSGLPSDRFFAERPEGSVSTLKIQRTQQEDSAVYLCASSLSPGRNQPQHFGDGTRLSIL.

The CDR3 sequence: CASRGQGGSSPLHF. As DNA, the CDR3 is TGTGCCAGCAGGGGACAGGGTGGTAGTTCACCCCTCCACTTT. The chain carries TRBV6-5 and TRBJ1-6, with 9 bases lining up with TRBD1. This CDR3 region has 14 residues. CDR1 MNHEY and CDR2 SVGAGI come from the germline V gene. With V trimmed by 6 bases and J by 9 bases, 6 bases remained unmatched.

V usage is TRBV14 and J usage is TRBJ1-6, with D possibly TRBD1 on 5 matching bases. Per the germline V gene, CDR1 is SGHDN and CDR2 is FVKESK. V gave up 1 base and J gave up 10 bases, with 14 bases separating them. The CDR3 sequence is 15 residues long. The CDR3, as DNA: TGTGCCAGCAGCCAAGCTCCCAGGGAGGGATCACCCCTCCACTTT. Its protein is CASSQAPREGSPLHF.

The CDR3 DNA reads as TGTGCCAGTAGTCTACAGGGGCGAACGGAGGGGGAGCTGTTTTTT. It is translated as CASSLQGRTEGELFF. The chain is built from TRBV19 and TRBJ2-2, with 7 bases aligning to TRBD1. CDR3 length: 15 residues. Germline trimming cut 5 bases from V and 8 bases from J; bases unmatched to any gene: 11. CDR1 is LNHDA, CDR2 SQIVND, per germline (reference sequence). Complete variable domain (other parts from reference TRBV19 and TRBJ2-2): DGGITQSPKYLFRKEGQNVTLSCEQNLNHDAMYWYRQDPGQGLRLIYYSQIVNDFQKGDIAEGYSVSREKKESFPLTVTSAQKNPTAFYLCASSLQGRTEGELFFGEGSRLTVL.

The sample holds a few counts of this clone. The chain recombines TRBV15 with TRBJ2-3; D gene unclear. V was pared by 5 bases and J by 0 bases, with 15 bases between. Germline CDR1 is LNHNV and CDR2 is YYDKDF (reference sequence). The CDR3 is 16 amino acids. The CDR3 DNA reads as TGTGCCACCAGCTCGTACAGCACCCCTAGCACAGATACGCAGTATTTT. Protein product: CATSSYSTPSTDTQYF. The full variable domain, its missing parts supplied by reference TRBV15 and TRBJ2-3, is DAMVIQNPRYQVTQFGKPVTLSCSQTLNHNVMYWYQQKSSQAPKLLFHYYDKDFNNEADTPDNFQSRRPNTSFCFLDIRSPGLGDTAMYLCATSSYSTPSTDTQYFGPGTRLTVL.

The genes are TRBV24-1 and TRBJ2-3, with 7 bases matching TRBD1. Germline-derived CDR1 and CDR2 are KGHDR and SFDVKD. The CDR3 is 15 residues long. Trimming cost V 4 bases and J 1 base; bases outside gene matches: 4. The CDR3 spells CATSDPDRGTDTQYF. The CDR3, as DNA: TGTGCCACCAGTGACCCTGACAGGGGCACAGATACGCAGTATTTT.

The sample holds many counts of this clone. The CDR3 bases are TGTGCCAGCAGTGAATCCGGGGGGATTACGCAGTATTTT. It is translated as CASSESGGITQYF. The chain is built from TRBV25-1 and TRBJ2-3; 7 nucleotides align to TRBD2. The CDR3 consists of 13 residues. Germline CDR1 is MGHDK and CDR2 is SYGVNS. V gave up 1 base and J gave up 8 bases; unmatched junction bases: 3. Combining the CDR3 with reference TRBV25-1 and TRBJ2-3 gives the whole variable domain EADIYQTPRYLVIGTGKKITLECSQTMGHDKMYWYQQDPGMELHLIHYSYGVNSTEKGDLSSESTVSRIRTEHFPLTLESARPSHTSQYLCASSESGGITQYFGPGTRLTVL.

Only one count was recorded for this clone. V usage is TRBV5-4 and J usage is TRBJ1-4, with TRBD1 matching over 7 bases. The germline V gene has CDR1 SGHNT and CDR2 YYREEE (reference sequence). The length of the CDR3 is 14 residues. V dropped 2 bases and J dropped 7; count of bases not matched to a gene: 5. The CDR3 region is CASSLQGWGEKLFF. The CDR3, as DNA: TGTGCCAGCAGCTTACAGGGGTGGGGTGAAAAACTGTTTTTT.

The rearrangement joins TRBV13 to TRBJ2-1; 10 bases agree with TRBD2. Germline V gene sequence: CDR1 PRHDT, CDR2 FYEKMQ (reference sequence). CDR3 length equals 17 residues. V lost 0 bases, J lost 8 bases, and 10 bases stayed unmatched. The chain's CDR3 is CASSLGTWGLAIDEQFF. Written as DNA, the CDR3 is TGTGCCAGCAGCTTAGGCACTTGGGGACTAGCGATAGATGAGCAGTTCTTC.

This chain connects TRBV10-1 to TRBJ2-1; TRBD2 agrees at 7 bases. V gave up 2 bases and J gave up 5 bases; unmatched junction bases: 6. The CDR3 runs to 15 residues. Germline-derived CDR1 and CDR2 are WNHNN and SYGVQD (reference sequence). The CDR3 sequence: CASSEGSGTDNEQFF. Written as DNA, the CDR3 is TGCGCCAGCAGTGAGGGCAGCGGGACCGACAATGAGCAGTTCTTC.

The gene calls are TRBV5-5 and TRBJ1-5, with TRBD1 matching over 10 bases. Germline CDR1 is SGHKS and CDR2 is YYEKEE (reference sequence). V was clipped by 3 bases and J by 2 bases; unmatched bases: 8. There are 17 residues in the CDR3. The CDR3 region is CASSSDRGPSGNQPQHF. The CDR3 DNA sequence: TGTGCCAGCAGCTCTGACAGGGGGCCGTCTGGCAATCAGCCCCAGCATTTT.

This clone was detected a few times. The chain joins TRBV24-1 to TRBJ1-3; D is possibly TRBD1 (5 bases). The CDR3 spans 12 residues. Germline loops: CDR1 KGHDR, CDR2 SFDVKD. In nucleotides, the CDR3 is TGTGGTTCCCAGGGCGACGGAAACACCATATATTTT. Residues: CGSQGDGNTIYF.

This chain joins TRBV7-8 and TRBJ2-7, with TRBD2 matching 7 bases. CDR1 is SGHVS, CDR2 FQNEAQ, per germline. V lost 7 bases to trimming and J lost 5 bases; unmatched junction nucleotides: 8. This CDR3 has 13 residues. The CDR3 region is CASTPWGGNEQYF. The CDR3 DNA reads as TGTGCCAGCACTCCGTGGGGGGGAAACGAGCAGTACTTC.

V and J are TRBV21-1 and TRBJ1-2; the table's D gene call, TRBD1, was not cross checked with the DNA. TRBV21-1 is labeled a pseudogene. This CDR3 is 16 amino acids long. CDR3 sequence reads: CASSKLVWTGGSGYTF. The CDR3 DNA reads as TGTGCCAGCAGCAAACTCGTCTGGACAGGGGGCTCTGGCTACACCTTC.

The chain carries TRBV5-1 and TRBJ1-4; possibly TRBD1 for D (5 bases). The CDR3 has 14 residues. The ends were cut back, 0 bases at V and 11 bases at J, with 14 bases in the middle. The germline CDR1 and CDR2 sequences are SGHRS and YFSETQ. CDR3 sequence reads: CASSLAFTRQKLFF. The CDR3 region has the DNA TGCGCCAGCAGCTTGGCCTTTACACGACAGAAACTGTTTTTT.

The chain has TRBV7-8 and TRBJ1-5, with 7 bases identical to TRBD1. Germline CDR1 reads SGHVS; CDR2 reads FQNEAQ. The CDR3 is made up of 13 amino acids. The trim removed 5 bases at V and 9 bases at J, leaving 7 bases unmatched. CDR3 region: CASSLDRERPQHF. DNA of the CDR3: TGTGCCAGCAGCCTAGACAGGGAACGGCCCCAGCATTTT.

This clone was seen once. The chain is built from TRBV29-1 and TRBJ2-1; 8 bases are shared with TRBD2. Germline values: CDR1 SQVTM, CDR2 ANQGSEA. The CDR3 runs 16 residues. V gave up 5 bases and J gave up 0 bases; unmatched junction bases: 9. The CDR3 region is CSVYGERGSSYNEQFF. As DNA, the CDR3 is TGCAGCGTTTATGGGGAGCGGGGGAGCTCCTACAATGAGCAGTTCTTC.

As DNA, the CDR3 is TGTGCCAGCAGTTCTCGACAGGGACTGTACGAGCAGTACGTC. This encodes CASSSRQGLYEQYV. The V call is TRBV28, the J call TRBJ2-7; perhaps TRBD1 as D (7 bases). Germline CDR1 is MDHEN and CDR2 is SYDVKM. Trimming took 4 bases from V and 4 from J, leaving 14 bases between them. The CDR3 runs to 14 residues.

The chain carries TRBV7-2 and TRBJ1-4; maybe TRBD1 (5 bases). Germline V gene data show CDR1 as SGHTA and CDR2 as FQGNSA. V was shortened by 5 bases and J by 4 bases, with 17 bases between the two germline ends. The CDR3 covers 16 residues. The DNA of the CDR3 is TGTGCCAGCAGCCGGACCAGGGCAGGGTTTAATGAAAAACTGTTTTTT. As protein: CASSRTRAGFNEKLFF. The complete variable domain, with remaining parts taken from reference TRBV7-2 and TRBJ1-4, reads GAGVSQSPSNKVTEKGKDVELRCDPISGHTALYWYRQSLGQGLEFLIYFQGNSAPDKSGLPSDRFSAERTGGSVSTLTIQRTQQEDSAVYLCASSRTRAGFNEKLFFGSGTQLSVL.

The V call is TRBV11-2, the J call TRBJ2-5; possible D gene TRBD1, 6 bases. Per the germline V gene, CDR1 is SGHAT and CDR2 is FQNNGV. Trimming left V 4 bases short and J 2 bases short, with 14 bases between. The CDR3 runs 15 residues. The CDR3 bases are TGTGCCAGCAGCTCAGGGGTAGGACCACAAGAGACCCAGTACTTC. It encodes CASSSGVGPQETQYF.

This chain joins TRBV13 and TRBJ1-5, with a possible D match to TRBD1 (5 bases). CDR1 PRHDT and CDR2 FYEKMQ come from the germline V gene (reference sequence). V gave up 5 bases and J gave up 6 bases, with 14 bases separating them. The CDR3 has 14 amino acids. The CDR3 spells CASSIAGRGQPQHF. Written as DNA, the CDR3 is TGTGCCAGCAGCATAGCAGGAAGGGGTCAGCCCCAGCATTTT.

This rearrangement joins TRBV24-1 to TRBJ2-2; 12 nucleotides align to TRBD2. The germline gives CDR1 KGHDR, CDR2 SFDVKD. This CDR3 has 16 residues. The ends lost 4 bases at V and 5 bases at J; junction bases unmatched: 4. CDR3 sequence (DNA): TGTGCCACCAGTGACACGACTAGCGGGAGAACCGGGGAGCTGTTTTTT. This codes for CATSDTTSGRTGELFF.

The V and J genes are TRBV19 and TRBJ1-1; D is uncertain. The CDR3 totals 17 residues. Germline CDR1 and CDR2: LNHDA and SQIVND (reference sequence). Trimming removed 1 base from V and 2 bases from J, with 17 bases in between. CDR3 residues: CASSIGFSQSVNTEAFF. The CDR3 DNA reads as TGTGCCAGTAGTATAGGTTTTTCACAGTCGGTAAACACTGAAGCTTTCTTT.

J is TRBJ1-3 and V is TRBV25-1; 7 bases align to TRBD1. Germline V gene data show CDR1 as MGHDK and CDR2 as SYGVNS. CDR3 length equals 14 residues. V was clipped by 3 bases and J by 4 bases; unmatched bases: 3. The CDR3 DNA is TGTGCCAGCAGTGAGACAGGGTTCGGAAACACCATATATTTT. Residues: CASSETGFGNTIYF.

This chain links TRBV15 with TRBJ1-1; possibly TRBD1 for D (5 bases). Germline V gives CDR1 LNHNV, CDR2 YYDKDF (reference sequence). V lost 7 bases, J lost 9 bases, and 15 bases lay in between. This CDR3 has 12 amino acids. CDR3 sequence: CATKDSALKAFF. The CDR3 DNA reads TGTGCCACCAAAGACAGCGCTCTTAAAGCTTTCTTT.

V gene TRBV27 combines with J gene TRBJ2-5, with 10 bases fitting TRBD1. Germline-derived CDR1 and CDR2 are MNHEY and SMNVEV (reference sequence). The CDR3 has 15 residues. Trimming at V came to 6 bases and at J to 5 bases, leaving 9 bases not matched to a gene. CDR3 bases: TGTGCCAGCAGACCCGGGACAGGGGAGGTTGAGACCCAGTACTTC. This codes for CASRPGTGEVETQYF.